The clone carrying this TCR beta chain has only a few counts. The antigen is not known. These data originate in a study of T cell repertoires in cytomegalovirus infection. Study summary: An indication of both CMV infection and matching HLA type came from public TCR beta signatures. Points from the study as a whole: Based on cumulative public TCR beta family frequency, carriers of CMV plus the relevant HLA were identified. Ex vivo responses were dominated by HLA-C-restricted CMV-specific TCR beta clonotypes.

The CDR3 totals 13 residues. Germline V lookup: CDR1 DFQATT, CDR2 SNEGSKA (reference sequence). With 0 bases removed from V and 7 bases from J, the gap between germline ends came to 10 bases. TCRdb ran MiXCR on the reads and lists one entry per CDR3 protein. The sample contains about 300,000 distinct CDR3 sequences, approximately 10% of which appear only once. Sequenced material: PBMCs. This TCR came from a human donor in good health (CMV status not recorded). Some clones in this sample may be carry-over from other donors' samples. This chain joins TRBV20-1 and TRBJ1-3, with D unclear. The CDR3 coding sequence is TGCAGTGCTAGAGAGTCCTCGCGCAACACCATATATTTT. Encoded protein: CSARESSRNTIYF.